The entry that follows covers one T cell receptor beta chain sequence. Its antigen is unidentified. The record originates from a study of T cell responses to AZD1222 COVID-19 vaccine. Findings and limits, study-wide: The donor group comprised mostly white British people and more females; the analysis possibly underestimated clonal diversity. Unmutated variant regions reportedly attract nearly half of all spike-specific TCRs. Scientists sampled the repertoires only once the peak T cell response had passed. Among vaccine-associated CD4 TCRs, coverage spanned spike, with dominance at 160-218 and 743-854.

Profiling relied on immunoSEQ multiplex PCR, and the TCRdb table lists in-frame clones only, not all of them. The profile covers 72,000 or so clones, with around 90% appearing a single time and under 25% taken by the ten largest. Specimen: peripheral blood, collected on day 0 of AZD1222 vaccination. The TCR sequence derives from an adult in good health.

CDR3 sequence reads: CASSEPDGQSYEQYF. CDR3 coding DNA: TGTGCCAGCAGCGAACCAGACGGACAGTCCTACGAGCAGTACTTC. The V and J genes are TRBV11-2 and TRBJ2-7, with D possibly TRBD1 on 6 matching bases. This CDR3 is 15 amino acids long. V shed 5 bases and J shed 1 base, with 15 bases lying between them. CDR1 and CDR2 (germline): SGHAT, FQNNGV.